The sequence of this TCR beta chain was determined in a study of blood T cell repertoires in COVID-19. The V and J ends lost 5 bases and 0 bases respectively, with 17 bases between them. This CDR3 is 17 amino acids long. CDR1 MNHNY and CDR2 SVGAGI come from the germline V gene (reference sequence). Method: immunoSEQ multiplex PCR; TCRdb's copy keeps in-frame clones and lacks some. The table has under 300,000 clones, around 87% seen once. The chain employs TRBV6-6 and TRBJ1-3; D possibly corresponds to TRBD1 (6 bases). Sequenced sample: peripheral blood. The TCR originated in a woman aged 60-75 years with COVID-19, enrolled during active disease. CDR3 sequence reads: CASSPSLTGSSGNTIYF. CDR3 sequence (DNA): TGTGCCAGCAGTCCGTCACTAACAGGGAGCTCTGGAAACACCATATATTTT.